This note documents a single TCR beta chain sequence. This sample was included in a study of blood T cell repertoires in COVID-19. Study as a whole: Material from acute and convalescent COVID-19 was sourced from the United States, Italy and Spain. From T cells, B-cell-depleted T cells, or PBMCs came the material, which was cDNA or gDNA.

Authors' methods: How many nucleated cells were present was estimated from reference gene primer amplification. Assay used: immunoSEQ multiplex PCR; TCRdb lists only in-frame clones, some missing. The V and J calls and clone size are taken from that table; D and trimming were inferred from the DNA. This sample has 85,000 to 120,000 clones, with around 90% found just once. V shed 2 bases, J shed 1 base, and the junction held 2 bases outside the gene matches. The CDR3 contains 14 residues. Germline V gives CDR1 GTSNPN, CDR2 SVGIG (reference sequence). This chain joins TRBV30 and TRBJ2-7; 10 nucleotides align to TRBD1. Sequenced sample: peripheral blood. This receptor was taken from a man younger than 30 with acute or convalescent COVID-19. DNA for the CDR3: TGTGCCTGGAGTCGGACAGGGGGTTCCTACGAGCAGTACTTC. This gives the protein CAWSRTGGSYEQYF.